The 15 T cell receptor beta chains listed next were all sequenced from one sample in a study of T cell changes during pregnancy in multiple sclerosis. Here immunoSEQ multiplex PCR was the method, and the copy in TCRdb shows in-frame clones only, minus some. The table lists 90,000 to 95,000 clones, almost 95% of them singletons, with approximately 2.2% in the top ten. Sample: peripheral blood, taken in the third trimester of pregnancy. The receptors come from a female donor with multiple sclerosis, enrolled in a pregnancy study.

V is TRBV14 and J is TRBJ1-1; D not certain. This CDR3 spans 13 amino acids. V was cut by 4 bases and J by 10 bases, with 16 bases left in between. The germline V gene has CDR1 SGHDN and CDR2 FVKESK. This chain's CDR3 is CASSPGSGRAAFF. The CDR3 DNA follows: TGTGCCAGCAGCCCCGGTTCGGGGAGGGCAGCTTTCTTT. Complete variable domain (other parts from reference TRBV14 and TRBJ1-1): EAGVTQFPSHSVIEKGQTVTLRCDPISGHDNLYWYRRVMGKEIKFLLHFVKESKQDESGMPNNRFLAERTGGTYSTLKVQPAELEDSGVYFCASSPGSGRAAFFGQGTRLTVV.

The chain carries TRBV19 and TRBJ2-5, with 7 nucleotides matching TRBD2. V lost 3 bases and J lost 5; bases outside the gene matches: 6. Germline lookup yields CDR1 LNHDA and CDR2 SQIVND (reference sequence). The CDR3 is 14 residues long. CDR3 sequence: CASSITGTIETQYF. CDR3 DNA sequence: TGTGCCAGTAGTATTACTGGGACTATCGAGACCCAGTACTTC.

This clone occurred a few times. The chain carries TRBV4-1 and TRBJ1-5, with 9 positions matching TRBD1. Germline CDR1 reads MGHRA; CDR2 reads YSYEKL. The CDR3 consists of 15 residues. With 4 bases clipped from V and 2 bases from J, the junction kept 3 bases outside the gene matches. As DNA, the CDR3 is TGCGCCAGCAGCCCCACAGGGGGCCGCAATCAGCCCCAGCATTTT. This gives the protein CASSPTGGRNQPQHF.

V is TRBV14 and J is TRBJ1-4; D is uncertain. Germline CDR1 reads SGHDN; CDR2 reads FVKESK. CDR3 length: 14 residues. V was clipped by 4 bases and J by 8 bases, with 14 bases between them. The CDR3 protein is CASSPEGFPEKLFF. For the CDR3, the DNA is TGTGCCAGCAGCCCCGAGGGCTTTCCCGAAAAACTGTTTTTT.

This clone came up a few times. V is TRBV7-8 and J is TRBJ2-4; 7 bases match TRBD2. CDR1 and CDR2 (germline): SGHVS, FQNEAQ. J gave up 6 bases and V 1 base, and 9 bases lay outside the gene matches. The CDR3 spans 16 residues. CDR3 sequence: CASSLGVGGPGNIQYF. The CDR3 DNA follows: TGTGCCAGCAGCTTAGGGGTGGGAGGGCCGGGAAACATTCAGTACTTC.

In DNA, the CDR3 is TGTGCCAGCAGCCAGAACAGGGGGCTCTACGAGCAGTACTTC. Encoded protein: CASSQNRGLYEQYF. V is TRBV7-9 and J is TRBJ2-7; 9 bases line up with TRBD1. Trimming cost V 5 bases and J 3 bases; bases outside gene matches: 5. Germline V CDR1 and CDR2: SEHNR, FQNEAQ (reference sequence). The CDR3 length is 14 residues. Variable domain in full (rest from reference TRBV7-9 and TRBJ2-7): DTGVSQNPRHKITKRGQNVTFRCDPISEHNRLYWYRQTLGQGPEFLTYFQNEAQLEKSRLLSDRFSAERPKGSFSTLEIQRTEQGDSAMYLCASSQNRGLYEQYFGPGTRLTVT.

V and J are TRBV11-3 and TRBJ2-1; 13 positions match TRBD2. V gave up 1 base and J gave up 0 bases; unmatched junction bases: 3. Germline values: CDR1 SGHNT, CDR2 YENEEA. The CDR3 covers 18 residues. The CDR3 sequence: CASSLGTSGGSSYNEQFF. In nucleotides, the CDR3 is TGTGCCAGCAGCTTAGGGACTAGCGGGGGAAGCTCCTACAATGAGCAGTTCTTC.

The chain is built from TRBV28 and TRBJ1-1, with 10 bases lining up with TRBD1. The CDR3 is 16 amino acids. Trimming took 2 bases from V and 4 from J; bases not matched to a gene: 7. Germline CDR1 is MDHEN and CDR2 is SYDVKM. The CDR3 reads CASSLMTGGLGTEAFF. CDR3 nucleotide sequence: TGTGCCAGCAGTTTAATGACAGGGGGCCTGGGCACTGAAGCTTTCTTT.

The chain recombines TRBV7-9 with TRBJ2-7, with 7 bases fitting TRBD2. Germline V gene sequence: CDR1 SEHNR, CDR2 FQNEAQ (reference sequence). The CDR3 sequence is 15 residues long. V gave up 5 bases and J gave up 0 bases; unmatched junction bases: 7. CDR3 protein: CASSLTRDYSYEQYF. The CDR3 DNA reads TGTGCCAGCAGCCTTACAAGGGACTACTCCTACGAGCAGTACTTC.

The CDR3 here is CASSILAGGGAGELFF. CDR3 nucleotide sequence: TGTGCCAGTAGTATTTTAGCGGGAGGGGGCGCCGGGGAGCTGTTTTTT. The chain has TRBV19 and TRBJ2-2; 11 nucleotides agree with TRBD2. This CDR3 is built from 16 residues. CDR1 and CDR2 (germline): LNHDA, SQIVND (reference sequence). V was pared by 3 bases and J by 6 bases, with 6 bases of the junction left unmatched.

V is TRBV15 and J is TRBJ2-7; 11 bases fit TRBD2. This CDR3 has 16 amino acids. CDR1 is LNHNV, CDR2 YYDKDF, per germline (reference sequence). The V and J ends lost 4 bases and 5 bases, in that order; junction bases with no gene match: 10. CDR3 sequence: CATSTNPLAGENEQYF. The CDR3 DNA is TGTGCCACCAGCACCAACCCACTAGCGGGGGAAAACGAGCAGTACTTC.

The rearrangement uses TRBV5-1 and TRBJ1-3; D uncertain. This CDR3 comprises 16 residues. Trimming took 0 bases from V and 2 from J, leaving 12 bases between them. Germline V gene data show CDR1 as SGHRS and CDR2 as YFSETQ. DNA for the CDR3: TGCGCCAGCAGCTTGGAGTTACCGGGTCCTGGAAACACCATATATTTT. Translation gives CASSLELPGPGNTIYF.

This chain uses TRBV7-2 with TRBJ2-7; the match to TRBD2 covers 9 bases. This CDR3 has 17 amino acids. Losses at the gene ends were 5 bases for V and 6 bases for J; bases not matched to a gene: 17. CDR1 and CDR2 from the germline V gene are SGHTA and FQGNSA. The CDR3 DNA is TGTGCCAGCAGCAACCTGGGATCTAGCGGGATAACGGGCGAGCAGTACTTC. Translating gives CASSNLGSSGITGEQYF.

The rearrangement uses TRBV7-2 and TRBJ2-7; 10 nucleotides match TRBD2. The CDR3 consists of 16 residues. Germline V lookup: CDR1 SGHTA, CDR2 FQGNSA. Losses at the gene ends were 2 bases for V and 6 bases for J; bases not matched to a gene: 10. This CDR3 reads CASSLNRLAGVLEQYF. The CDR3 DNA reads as TGTGCCAGCAGCTTAAATCGGCTAGCGGGAGTGCTCGAGCAGTACTTC. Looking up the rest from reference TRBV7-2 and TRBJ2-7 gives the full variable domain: GAGVSQSPSNKVTEKGKDVELRCDPISGHTALYWYRQSLGQGLEFLIYFQGNSAPDKSGLPSDRFSAERTGGSVSTLTIQRTQQEDSAVYLCASSLNRLAGVLEQYFGPGTRLTVT.

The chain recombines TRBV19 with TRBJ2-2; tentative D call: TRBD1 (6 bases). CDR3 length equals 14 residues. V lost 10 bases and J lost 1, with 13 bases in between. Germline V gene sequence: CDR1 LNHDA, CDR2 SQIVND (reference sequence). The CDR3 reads CAIRGGQNTGELFF. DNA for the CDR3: TGTGCCATCAGGGGCGGGCAGAACACCGGGGAGCTGTTTTTT.